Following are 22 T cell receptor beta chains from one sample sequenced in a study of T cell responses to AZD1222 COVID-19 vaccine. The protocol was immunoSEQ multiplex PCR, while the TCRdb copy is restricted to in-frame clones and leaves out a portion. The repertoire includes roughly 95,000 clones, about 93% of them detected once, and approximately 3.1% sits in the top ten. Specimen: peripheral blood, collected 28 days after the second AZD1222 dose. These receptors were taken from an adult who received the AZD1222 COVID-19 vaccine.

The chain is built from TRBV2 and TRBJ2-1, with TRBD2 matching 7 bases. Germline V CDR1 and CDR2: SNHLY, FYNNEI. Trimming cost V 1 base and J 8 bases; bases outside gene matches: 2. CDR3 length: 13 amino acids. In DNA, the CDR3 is TGTGCCAGCAGTGAAGTTACTAGCGATGAGCAGTTCTTC. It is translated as CASSEVTSDEQFF.

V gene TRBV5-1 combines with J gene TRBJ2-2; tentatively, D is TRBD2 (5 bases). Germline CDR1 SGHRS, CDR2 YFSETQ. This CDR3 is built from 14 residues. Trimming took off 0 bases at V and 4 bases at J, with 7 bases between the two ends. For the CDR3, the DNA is TGCGCCAGCAGCTTGGGACGGGGCACCGGGGAGCTGTTTTTT. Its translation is CASSLGRGTGELFF.

CDR3 protein: CASSPLRASTEAFF. DNA for the CDR3: TGTGCCAGCAGTCCCCTCCGGGCGAGCACTGAAGCTTTCTTT. V is TRBV25-1 and J is TRBJ1-1; D is unresolved. The CDR3 runs to 14 residues. V was cut by 5 bases and J by 4 bases, with 14 bases left in between. Germline CDR1 MGHDK, CDR2 SYGVNS. Complete variable domain (other parts from reference TRBV25-1 and TRBJ1-1): EADIYQTPRYLVIGTGKKITLECSQTMGHDKMYWYQQDPGMELHLIHYSYGVNSTEKGDLSSESTVSRIRTEHFPLTLESARPSHTSQYLCASSPLRASTEAFFGQGTRLTVV.

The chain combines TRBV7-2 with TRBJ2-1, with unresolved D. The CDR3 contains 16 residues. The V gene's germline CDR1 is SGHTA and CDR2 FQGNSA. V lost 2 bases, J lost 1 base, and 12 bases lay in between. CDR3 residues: CASSLRWGGSYNEQFF. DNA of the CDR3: TGTGCCAGCAGCTTAAGATGGGGTGGGTCCTACAATGAGCAGTTCTTC. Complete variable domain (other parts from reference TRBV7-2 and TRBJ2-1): GAGVSQSPSNKVTEKGKDVELRCDPISGHTALYWYRQSLGQGLEFLIYFQGNSAPDKSGLPSDRFSAERTGGSVSTLTIQRTQQEDSAVYLCASSLRWGGSYNEQFFGPGTRLTVL.

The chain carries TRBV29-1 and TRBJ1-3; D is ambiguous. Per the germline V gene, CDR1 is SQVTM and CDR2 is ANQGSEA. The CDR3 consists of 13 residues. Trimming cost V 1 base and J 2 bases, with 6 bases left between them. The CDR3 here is CSVEGAAGNTIYF. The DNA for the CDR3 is TGCAGCGTTGAAGGGGCAGCTGGAAACACCATATATTTT.

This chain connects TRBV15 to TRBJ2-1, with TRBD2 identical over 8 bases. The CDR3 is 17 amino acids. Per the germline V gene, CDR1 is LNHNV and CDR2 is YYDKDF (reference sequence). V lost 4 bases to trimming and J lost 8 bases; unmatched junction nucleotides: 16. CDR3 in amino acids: CATSTARGGRGAHEQFF. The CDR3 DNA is TGTGCCACCAGCACTGCCCGTGGGGGGCGGGGGGCTCATGAGCAGTTCTTC.

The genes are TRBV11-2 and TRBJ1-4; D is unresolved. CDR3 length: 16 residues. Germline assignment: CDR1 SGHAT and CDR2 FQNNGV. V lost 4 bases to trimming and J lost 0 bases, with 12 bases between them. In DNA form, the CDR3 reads TGTGCCAGCAGCTCATTCGACGGTGCAACTAATGAAAAACTGTTTTTT. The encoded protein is CASSSFDGATNEKLFF.

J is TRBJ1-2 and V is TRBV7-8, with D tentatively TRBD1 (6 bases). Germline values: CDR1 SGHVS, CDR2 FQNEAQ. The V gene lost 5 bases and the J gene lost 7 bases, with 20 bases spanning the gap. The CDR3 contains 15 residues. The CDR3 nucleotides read TGTGCCAGCAGCCCGAATGTGGGGGCTGGATCTGGCTACACCTTC. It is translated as CASSPNVGAGSGYTF.

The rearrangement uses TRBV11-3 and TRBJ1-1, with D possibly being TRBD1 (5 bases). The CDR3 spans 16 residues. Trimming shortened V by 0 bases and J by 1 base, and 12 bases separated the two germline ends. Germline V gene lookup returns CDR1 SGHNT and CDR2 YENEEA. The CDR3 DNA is TGTGCCAGCAGCTTAGACCCCTCCAGGGCGAACACTGAAGCTTTCTTT. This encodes CASSLDPSRANTEAFF.

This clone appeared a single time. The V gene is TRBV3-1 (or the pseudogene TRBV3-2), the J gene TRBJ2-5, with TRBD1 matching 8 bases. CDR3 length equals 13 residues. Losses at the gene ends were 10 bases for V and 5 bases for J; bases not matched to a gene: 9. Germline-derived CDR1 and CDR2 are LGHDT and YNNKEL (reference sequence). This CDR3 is CATRQGSGETQYF. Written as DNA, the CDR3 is TGTGCCACCAGACAGGGGTCAGGGGAGACCCAGTACTTC.

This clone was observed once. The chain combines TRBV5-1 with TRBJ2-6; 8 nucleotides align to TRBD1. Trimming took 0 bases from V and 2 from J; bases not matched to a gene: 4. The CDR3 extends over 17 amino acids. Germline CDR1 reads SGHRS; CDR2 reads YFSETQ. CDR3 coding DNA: TGCGCCAGCAGCTTGGGACCAGGGGGCGCTGGGGCCAACGTCCTGACTTTC. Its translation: CASSLGPGGAGANVLTF. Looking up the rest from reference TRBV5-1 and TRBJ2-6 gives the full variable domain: KAGVTQTPRYLIKTRGQQVTLSCSPISGHRSVSWYQQTPGQGLQFLFEYFSETQRNKGNFPGRFSGRQFSNSRSEMNVSTLELGDSALYLCASSLGPGGAGANVLTFGAGSRLTVL.

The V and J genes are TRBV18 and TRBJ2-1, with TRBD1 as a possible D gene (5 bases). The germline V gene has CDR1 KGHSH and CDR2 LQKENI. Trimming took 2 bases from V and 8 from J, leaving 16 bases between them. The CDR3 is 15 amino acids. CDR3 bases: TGTGCCAGCTCACCAATTGGCGGCGAAGGGGATGAGCAGTTCTTC. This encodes CASSPIGGEGDEQFF.

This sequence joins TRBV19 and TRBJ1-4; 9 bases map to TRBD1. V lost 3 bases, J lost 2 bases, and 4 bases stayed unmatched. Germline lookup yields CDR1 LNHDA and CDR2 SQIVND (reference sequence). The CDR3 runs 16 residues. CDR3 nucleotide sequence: TGTGCCAGTAGTATTCGAGGGACAGGGACTAATGAAAAACTGTTTTTT. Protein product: CASSIRGTGTNEKLFF.

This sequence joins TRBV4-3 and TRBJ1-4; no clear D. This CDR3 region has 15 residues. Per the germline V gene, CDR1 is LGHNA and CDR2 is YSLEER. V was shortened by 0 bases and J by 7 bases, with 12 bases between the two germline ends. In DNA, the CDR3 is TGCGCCAGCAGCCAAGAGTTAGGGTTAAGTGAAAAACTGTTTTTT. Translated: CASSQELGLSEKLFF.

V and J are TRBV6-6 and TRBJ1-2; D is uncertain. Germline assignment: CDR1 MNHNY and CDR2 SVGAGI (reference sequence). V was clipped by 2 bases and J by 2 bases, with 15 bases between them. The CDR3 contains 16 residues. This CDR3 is CASSYTPSDRNYGYTF. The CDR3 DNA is TGTGCCAGCAGTTACACGCCCTCTGACCGAAACTATGGCTACACCTTC.

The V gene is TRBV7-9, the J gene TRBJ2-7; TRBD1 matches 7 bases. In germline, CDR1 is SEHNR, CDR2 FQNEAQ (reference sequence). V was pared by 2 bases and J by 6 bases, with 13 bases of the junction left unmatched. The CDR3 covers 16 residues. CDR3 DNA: TGTGCCAGCAGCTTAAGGGCCTCGGACAGGTTTGTCGAGCAGTACTTC. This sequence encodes CASSLRASDRFVEQYF.

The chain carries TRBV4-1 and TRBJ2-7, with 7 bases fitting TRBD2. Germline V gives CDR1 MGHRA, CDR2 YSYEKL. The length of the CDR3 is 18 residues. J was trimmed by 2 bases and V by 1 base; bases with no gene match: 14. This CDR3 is CASSQGALGAGVAYEQYF. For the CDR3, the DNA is TGCGCCAGCAGCCAAGGGGCCTTAGGGGCGGGGGTAGCCTACGAGCAGTACTTC.

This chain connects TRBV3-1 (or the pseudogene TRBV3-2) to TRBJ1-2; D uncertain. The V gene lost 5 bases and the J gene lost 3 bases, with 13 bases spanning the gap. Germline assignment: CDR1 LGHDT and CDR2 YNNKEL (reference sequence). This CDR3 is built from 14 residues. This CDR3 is CASSNSRGYYGYTF. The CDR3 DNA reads TGTGCCAGCAGCAACTCTCGGGGTTACTATGGCTACACCTTC.

In nucleotides, the CDR3 is TGTGCCAGCAGCGGCAGGGTTCCCTACGAGCAGTACTTC. It specifies CASSGRVPYEQYF. The genes are TRBV2 and TRBJ2-7, with a weak D call TRBD1 (5 bases). CDR3 size: 13 residues. The V gene lost 6 bases and the J gene lost 2 bases, with 11 bases spanning the gap. Looked up from germline, CDR1 is SNHLY and CDR2 is FYNNEI.

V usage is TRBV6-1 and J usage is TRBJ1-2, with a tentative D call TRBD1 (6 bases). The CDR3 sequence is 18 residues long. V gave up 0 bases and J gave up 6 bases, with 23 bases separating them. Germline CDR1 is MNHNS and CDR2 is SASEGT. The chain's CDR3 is CASSEAGYRVRRNHGYTF. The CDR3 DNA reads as TGTGCCAGCAGTGAAGCGGGGTACAGGGTGAGACGGAATCATGGCTACACCTTC.

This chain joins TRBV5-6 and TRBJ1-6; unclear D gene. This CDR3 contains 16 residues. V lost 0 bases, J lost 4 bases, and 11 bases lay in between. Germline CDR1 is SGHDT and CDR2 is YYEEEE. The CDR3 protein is CASSLGLGGYNSPLHF. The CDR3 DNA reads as TGTGCCAGCAGCTTGGGACTCGGTGGGTATAATTCACCCCTCCACTTT.

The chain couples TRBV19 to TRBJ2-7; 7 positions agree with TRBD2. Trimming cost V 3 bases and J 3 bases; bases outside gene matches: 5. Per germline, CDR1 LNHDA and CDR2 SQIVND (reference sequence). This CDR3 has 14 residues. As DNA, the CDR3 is TGTGCCAGTAGTATTCGGGGGGACGGCTACGAGCAGTACTTC. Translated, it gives CASSIRGDGYEQYF. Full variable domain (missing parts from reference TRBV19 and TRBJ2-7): DGGITQSPKYLFRKEGQNVTLSCEQNLNHDAMYWYRQDPGQGLRLIYYSQIVNDFQKGDIAEGYSVSREKKESFPLTVTSAQKNPTAFYLCASSIRGDGYEQYFGPGTRLTVT.